Following are 29 T cell receptor beta chains from one sample sequenced in a study of molecular identifiers for immune sequencing clone quantification. From the PCR reads, TCRdb called clonotypes with MiXCR, one entry per CDR3 protein. Among around 320,000 distinct CDR3 sequences listed, 24% were seen once. The sequenced sample was naive CD8+ T cells from blood, with Jurkat cell RNA spiked in. Indicated subset: FACS-sorted CD8+CD4-CCR7+CD45RA+ naive T cells. The receptors stem from a human donor in good health. Some libraries in this study had Jurkat cell RNA spiked in.

Of note for this clonotype: Relative to the germline gene, one junction end is altered; a read error may explain this. The V call is TRBV5-3, the J call TRBJ2-1, with 9 nucleotides matching TRBD2. TRBV5-3 is annotated as an ORF whose role is uncertain. CDR3 length: 16 residues. As DNA, the CDR3 is TGTGCCAGCAGCTTGGCGGGCGGGGGGGCCCACAATGAGCAGTTCTTC. Its translation is CASSLAGGGAHNEQFF.

Turning to this clonotype: A much larger clone lies a single base off, so this may be a read error. J is TRBJ2-7 and V is TRBV6-2 or TRBV6-3; possibly TRBD2 for D (5 bases). From germline, CDR1 is MNHEY and CDR2 SVGEGT. The CDR3 runs to 13 residues. V dropped 4 bases and J dropped 11 bases, with 18 bases sitting between them. CDR3 nucleotides: TGTGCCAGCAGTTCATCAGCTTCCCCCGGGGAGTACTTC. It translates to CASSSSASPGEYF.

This clonotype has just a few counts. The CDR3 loop is CASSSPTGGNSGANVLTF. CDR3 nucleotide sequence: TGTGCCAGCAGCTCGCCGACAGGGGGCAATTCTGGGGCCAACGTCCTGACTTTC. This chain uses TRBV7-9 with TRBJ2-6, with 10 positions matching TRBD1. Trimming cost V 4 bases and J 1 base; bases outside gene matches: 7. The CDR3 loop spans 18 amino acids. Per the germline V gene, CDR1 is SEHNR and CDR2 is FQNEAQ (reference sequence).

The rearrangement joins TRBV4-3 to TRBJ1-3; 8 bases line up with TRBD1. The CDR3 contains 17 residues. The V segment lost 0 bases and the J segment 4 bases; nucleotides outside the gene matches: 8. The germline V gene has CDR1 LGHNA and CDR2 YSLEER. The CDR3 sequence is CASSQDPRGLGGNTIYF. For the CDR3, the DNA is TGCGCCAGCAGCCAAGACCCCAGGGGGCTAGGAGGAAACACCATATATTTT.

In the case of this clonotype: Germline and junction disagree at one end, which may indicate a read error. The chain combines TRBV27 with TRBJ1-1; D unclear. There are 14 residues in the CDR3. CDR1 is MNHEY, CDR2 SMNVEV, per germline (reference sequence). DNA of the CDR3: TGTGCCAGCAGTTTAGGGATGATGAACACTAAAGCTTTCTTT. Translation: CASSLGMMNTKAFF.

Remarks on this clonotype: Possible read error: a much larger clone is one base away. The chain recombines TRBV2 with TRBJ2-3; 9 positions match TRBD1. The CDR3 runs to 16 residues. The germline V gene has CDR1 SNHLY and CDR2 FYNNEI. The CDR3 nucleotides read TGTGCCAGCAGTGGAGGACAGGGGTTAATCACAGATACGCGGTATTTT. It specifies CASSGGQGLITDTRYF.

About this clonotype itself: A much larger clone is a single base away; this may be a read error. J is TRBJ1-1 and V is TRBV5-1; D is ambiguous. The CDR3 totals 12 residues. Germline V gene sequence: CDR1 SGHRS, CDR2 YFSETQ. Trimming shortened V by 0 bases and J by 11 bases, and 11 bases separated the two germline ends. This chain's CDR3 is CASSLVGAFAFF. CDR3 nucleotides: TGCGCCAGCAGCTTGGTGGGCGCTTTTGCTTTCTTT.

This clonotype occurred a few times. This chain connects TRBV6-7 to TRBJ2-3, with D uncertain. TRBV6-7 is an ORF, and what it does is uncertain. The CDR3 is 14 amino acids. Deletions cut 5 bases from V and 1 base from J, with 10 bases between. The CDR3 region has the DNA TGTGCCAGCAGTCTCCCGGATCGCACAGATACGCAGTATTTT. Amino acids: CASSLPDRTDTQYF.

This clonotype was picked up a small number of times. The chain combines TRBV4-3 with TRBJ1-5, with no clear D. CDR1 and CDR2 from the germline V gene are LGHNA and YSLEER. There are 15 residues in the CDR3. The germline V and J ends were trimmed by 0 bases and 2 bases, with 8 bases remaining between them. CDR3 loop: CASSQDLVGNQPQHF. The CDR3 bases are TGCGCCAGCAGCCAAGATTTGGTGGGCAATCAGCCCCAGCATTTT.

This clonotype was observed a single time. A much larger clonotype is one base distant, so this may be a read error. This sequence joins TRBV5-1 and TRBJ1-4; a possible D gene is TRBD1 (5 bases). The CDR3 is made up of 18 amino acids. CDR1 and CDR2 from the germline V gene are SGHRS and YFSETQ. CDR3 in amino acids: CTSSLTGTPGVVNEKLFF. The CDR3 DNA reads as TGCACCAGCAGCTTGACCGGGACCCCAGGAGTGGTTAATGAAAAACTGTTTTTT.

This clonotype was observed once. A single base separates this from a much larger clone, so it may be a read error. The J gene is TRBJ2-1, the V gene TRBV29-1; D not resolved. Germline values: CDR1 SQVTM, CDR2 ANQGSEA. V was pared by 8 bases and J by 2 bases, with 13 bases between. The CDR3 loop spans 13 amino acids. The CDR3 protein is CSSKLGTYNEQFF. CDR3 nucleotide sequence: TGCAGCTCGAAGCTAGGGACCTACAATGAGCAGTTCTTC.

This clonotype was counted many times. This rearrangement joins TRBV29-1 to TRBJ2-1; 7 bases are shared with TRBD2. This CDR3 comprises 13 residues. Germline V lookup: CDR1 SQVTM, CDR2 ANQGSEA. Losses at the gene ends were 4 bases for V and 4 bases for J; bases not matched to a gene: 4. In DNA form, the CDR3 reads TGCAGCGTTGTTGCTAGCGGTTACAATGAGCAGTTCTTC. This gives the protein CSVVASGYNEQFF.

This clonotype has a count of ten or more. This chain links TRBV6-6 with TRBJ2-7; D is uncertain. Germline V gene sequence: CDR1 MNHNY, CDR2 SVGAGI (reference sequence). The length of the CDR3 is 13 residues. The V and J ends lost 0 bases and 6 bases respectively, with 9 bases between them. The CDR3 DNA sequence: TGTGCCAGCAGTTACTCGGGATTAAGCGAGCAGTACTTC. Encoded protein: CASSYSGLSEQYF.

Note on this clonotype: A single base separates this from a much larger clone, so it may be a read error. CDR3 residues: CSVPTRTVEGYTF. In nucleotides, the CDR3 is TGCAGCGTACCTACCCGGACAGTGGAAGGCTACACCTTC. V and J are TRBV29-1 and TRBJ1-2, with D possibly matching TRBD1 (6 bases). Looked up from germline, CDR1 is SQVTM and CDR2 is ANQGSEA. V lost 6 bases, J lost 8 bases, and 19 bases lay in between. The CDR3 covers 13 residues.

This clonotype appeared many times. The V gene is TRBV4-3, the J gene TRBJ1-4, with D unclear. This CDR3 comprises 16 residues. CDR1 LGHNA and CDR2 YSLEER come from the germline V gene. V dropped 1 base and J dropped 4 bases, with 13 bases sitting between them. CDR3 in amino acids: CASSQGSTGYNEKLFF. In DNA, the CDR3 is TGCGCCAGCAGCCAAGGCTCAACGGGGTATAATGAAAAACTGTTTTTT.

This clonotype was detected ten times or more. The chain uses TRBV20-1 and TRBJ1-5, with D tentatively TRBD1 (6 bases). Trimming removed 1 base at V and 4 bases at J, with 11 bases between. Looked up from germline, CDR1 is DFQATT and CDR2 is SNEGSKA (reference sequence). The CDR3 is 14 amino acids. The CDR3 loop reads CSARGGQGNQPQHF. As DNA, the CDR3 is TGCAGTGCTAGAGGGGGGCAGGGTAATCAGCCCCAGCATTTT.

This clonotype came up a few times. This chain joins TRBV29-1 and TRBJ2-7; 10 bases line up with TRBD2. The V and J ends lost 7 bases and 5 bases, in that order; junction bases with no gene match: 5. Germline V gives CDR1 SQVTM, CDR2 ANQGSEA. This CDR3 has 12 amino acids. In DNA form, the CDR3 reads TGCAGCGCAAGGACTAGCGGCGACGAGCAGTACTTC. Its translation is CSARTSGDEQYF.

This clonotype was counted ten times or more. The CDR3 nucleotides read TGTGCCAGCAGTTACTCGACAGCGTACGAGCAGTACTTC. Protein product: CASSYSTAYEQYF. The rearrangement links TRBV6-5 to TRBJ2-7, with a possible D match to TRBD1 (5 bases). CDR1 and CDR2 (germline): MNHEY, SVGAGI. V shed 0 bases and J shed 4 bases, with 7 bases lying between them. This CDR3 spans 13 amino acids.

A remark on this clonotype: This may arise from a read error, as a much more abundant clone is one base away. This sequence joins TRBV6-5 and TRBJ1-1, with D unresolved. Germline lookup yields CDR1 MNHEY and CDR2 SVGAGI. This CDR3 comprises 12 residues. CDR3 amino acids: CASSQVNTAAFF. The CDR3 DNA reads TGTGCCAGCAGCCAGGTGAACACTGCAGCTTTCTTT.

This rearrangement joins TRBV19 to TRBJ1-5; D may be TRBD1 (5 bases). V was pared by 6 bases and J by 1 base, with 13 bases between. CDR1 LNHDA and CDR2 SQIVND come from the germline V gene (reference sequence). This CDR3 has 15 amino acids. The CDR3 bases are TGTGCCAGTAGCGACTCTCCAGGGAGCAATCAGCCCCAGCATTTT. It yields the protein CASSDSPGSNQPQHF. The full variable domain, with the rest looked up from reference TRBV19 and TRBJ1-5, is DGGITQSPKYLFRKEGQNVTLSCEQNLNHDAMYWYRQDPGQGLRLIYYSQIVNDFQKGDIAEGYSVSREKKESFPLTVTSAQKNPTAFYLCASSDSPGSNQPQHFGDGTRLSIL.

In its sample, this clonotype was seen many times. The chain links TRBV19 to TRBJ2-2; possible D gene TRBD1, 6 bases. V gave up 5 bases and J gave up 6 bases, with 13 bases separating them. The CDR3 loop spans 14 amino acids. CDR1 is LNHDA, CDR2 SQIVND, per germline (reference sequence). Here the CDR3 reads CASSLPQGPGELFF. CDR3 coding DNA: TGTGCCAGTAGTCTACCACAGGGTCCCGGGGAGCTGTTTTTT.

This clonotype was found many times. The chain employs TRBV5-6 and TRBJ2-2; possible D gene TRBD1, 6 bases. This CDR3 has 16 residues. V was trimmed by 1 base and J by 4 bases, leaving 14 bases between them. Germline lookup yields CDR1 SGHDT and CDR2 YYEEEE. The CDR3 loop is CASSLIAGDSTGELFF. CDR3 sequence (DNA): TGTGCCAGCAGCTTGATTGCAGGGGATAGCACCGGGGAGCTGTTTTTT.

This chain uses TRBV20-1 with TRBJ2-3, with 11 bases fitting TRBD1. J gave up 4 bases and V 0 bases, and 15 bases lay outside the gene matches. In germline, CDR1 is DFQATT, CDR2 SNEGSKA (reference sequence). The CDR3 length is 19 residues. The CDR3 spells CSARDLSGQGAEFPDTQYF. CDR3 bases: TGCAGTGCTAGAGATCTTAGCGGACAGGGGGCGGAATTCCCAGATACGCAGTATTTT.

This chain links TRBV24-1 with TRBJ2-1, with D unclear. The CDR3 loop spans 12 amino acids. Germline CDR1 KGHDR, CDR2 SFDVKD. V lost 5 bases and J 4 bases, leaving 5 bases between the germline ends. This CDR3 is CATSARYNEQFF. The CDR3 nucleotides are TGTGCCACCAGTGCGAGGTACAATGAGCAGTTCTTC.

Turning to this clonotype: A clone one base away is much larger, so this may be a read error. The chain carries TRBV5-1 and TRBJ2-5, with D possibly being TRBD2 (5 bases). There are 15 residues in the CDR3. The germline V gene has CDR1 SGHRS and CDR2 YFSETQ. V dropped 3 bases and J dropped 0 bases, with 12 bases sitting between them. This CDR3 reads CASSSGWMYQETQYF. CDR3 nucleotide sequence: TGCGCCAGCAGCTCGGGATGGATGTACCAAGAGACCCAGTACTTC.

As for this clonotype: Its ends do not fully match the called genes, so a read error is possible. The genes are TRBV2 and TRBJ2-7; unclear D gene. This CDR3 region has 14 residues. Germline CDR1 SNHLY, CDR2 FYNNEI. CDR3 in amino acids: CDSSESSRPTEQYF. The CDR3 nucleotides are TGTGACAGCAGTGAAAGCTCTAGACCTACGGAGCAGTACTTC. The full variable domain, rest sourced from reference TRBV2 and TRBJ2-7, is EPEVTQTPSHQVTQMGQEVILRCVPISNHLYFYWYRQILGQKVEFLVSFYNNEISEKSEIFDDQFSVERPDGSNFTLKIRSTKLEDSAMYFCDSSESSRPTEQYFGPGTRLTVT.

There are a few counts of this clonotype. Compared with germline, one end of the junction differs, possibly owing to a read error. The chain links TRBV4-3 to TRBJ1-2; D is perhaps TRBD1 (5 bases). Germline V gene lookup returns CDR1 LGHNA and CDR2 YSLEER. The CDR3 length is 13 residues. CDR3 DNA sequence: TGCGCCAGCAGCCACGTCGACAGCTATGACTACACCTTC. Amino acid sequence: CASSHVDSYDYTF.

There are many counts of this clonotype. This chain links TRBV6-2 or TRBV6-3 with TRBJ2-7; no clear D gene. Germline loops: CDR1 MNHEY, CDR2 SVGEGT. Deletions cut 2 bases from V and 5 bases from J, with 7 bases between. CDR3 length: 12 residues. The CDR3 region is CASSYPGNEQYF. CDR3 sequence (DNA): TGTGCCAGCAGTTACCCTGGGAACGAGCAGTACTTC.

Comment on this clonotype: The junction shows a germline mismatch at one end, possibly a read error. The chain has TRBV7-9 and TRBJ2-3; 7 nucleotides line up with TRBD2. Germline-derived CDR1 and CDR2 are SEHNR and FQNEAQ (reference sequence). The CDR3 is 14 residues long. The CDR3 reads CASRSPWAAVAGFF. The CDR3 nucleotides are TGTGCCAGCCGCTCCCCCTGGGCCGCCGTAGCGGGTTTCTTT. Full variable domain (remainder filled in from reference TRBV7-9 and TRBJ2-3): DTGVSQNPRHKITKRGQNVTFRCDPISEHNRLYWYRQTLGQGPEFLTYFQNEAQLEKSRLLSDRFSAERPKGSFSTLEIQRTEQGDSAMYLCASRSPWAAVAGFFGPGTRLTVL.